This T cell receptor delta chain was found in a study of delta chains in infants with herpesvirus infections (dated 2023 in TCRdb). For context, the study as a whole: From birth, the study prospectively followed a Ugandan infant birth cohort to characterize gammadelta T cell responses to primary cytomegalovirus (CMV) infection. The study searched for a public fetal Vdelta1/Vgamma8 gammadelta TCR clonotype in infants who acquired CMV infection after birth. gammadelta TCRs were sequenced from PBMC of 15 to 20 CMV-infected infants (one congenitally infected) and about eight CMV-uninfected infants with enough sample available. Infant blood samples were grouped into approximate age categories of 1.5, 4, 8 and 12 months. Belgian fetal and cord blood gammadelta TCR data that had been published previously were included solely for comparison and were not produced in this cohort.

Library generation was performed with RT-PCR. To generate TCR cDNA, PBMC RNA underwent reverse transcription with SuperScript II using gamma-chain- and delta-chain-specific primers. After purification with AMPure XP beads, the cDNA was amplified and indexed with Illumina adapters using the Nextera XT Index Kit. An Illumina MiSeq with a V2 300-cycle kit was used to sequence the gammadelta TCR libraries. In the authors' own workflow: Using MiXCR v2.1.12, CDR3 sequences were assembled, and reads were mapped onto D, J and V genes obtained from GenBank. Repertoire analyses of the CDR3 clonotypes were performed with VDJtools v1.2.1. With CATT, TCRdb called clones again from the public reads; duplicate DNA rows were later joined. TCRdb's processing, not the authors', yielded these V and J calls. The sample table lists roughly 640 delta-chain clones, roughly 20% of them with a count of one. The ten largest clones add up to about a sixth of the sample.

To note about this clone: Its antigen is not yet known. A single base separates this from a much larger clone, so it may be a read error.

The germline V gene provides CDR1 GEAIGNYY and CDR2 EKD. V ends up 3 bases short and J 0 bases short, with an unmatched junction base count of 8. Including the terminal cysteine and phenylalanine, the CDR3 comprises 18 residues. Solely the CDR3 DNA is kept, with 54 bases framed from the first base. Pregnant women receiving prenatal care in Kampala, Uganda, were recruited, and the infants of these women were enrolled, with documentation of maternal HIV status required. Families received weekly visits, and collection of infant clinical information, oral swabs and peripheral blood began at 6 weeks of age and continued every 4 months after that. After blood was collected in heparin tubes, PBMC were isolated using Ficoll-Paque density gradient centrifugation and then cryopreserved. What the research found in general, with its limitations: The public clonotype might still be present below the detection limit in CMV-uninfected infants. Of roughly 19 CMV-infected infants, several carried the public Vdelta1 clonotype: the congenitally infected infant plus three who were infected postnatally before 120 days of age. Within Vdelta1 cells, the frequency of the public clonotype appeared to be inversely correlated with age at infection and to decay rapidly, seemingly not persisting past roughly two months. The authors acknowledged a small sample size and a lack of race- or environment-matched controls, because almost all Ugandans acquire CMV before adulthood. Detection of the public clonotype was limited to the first time point after infection, and the public clonotype was not found in uninfected infants or in infants infected after 120 days.

In this chain, TRDV2 is recombined with TRDJ2; 11 bases in the middle match TRDD3. Sequenced material: peripheral blood, taken at time point 2 of longitudinal follow-up. The sequence was obtained from a human donor who was a Ugandan infant, either HIV-exposed or HIV-unexposed (not recorded which). The CDR3 protein sequence reads: CACDAVLGDKALTAQLFF. In nucleotides, the sequence is TGTGCCTGTGACGCCGTACTGGGGGATAAAGCTTTGACAGCACAACTCTTCTTT.